This T cell receptor (beta chain) appears in the sequencing data of a study of T cell responses to AZD1222 COVID-19 vaccine. At the level of the study: Samples with a second dose at about 4 or about 12 weeks were pooled together.

Data came from immunoSEQ multiplex PCR; TCRdb stores just in-frame clones and leaves some out. In the table there are some 150,000 clones, approximately 85% of which are singletons. A note on this clone: Its antigen remains unidentified.

Whole-study findings and limits: Reportedly, nearly half of unique spike TCRs recognized epitopes outside B.1.351/B.1.1.7 mutations. The donor cohort was predominantly white British with a female majority, and clonal diversity may have been underestimated.

This clonotype was obtained from an adult in good health. Sequenced material: peripheral blood, taken on day 0 of AZD1222 vaccination.

The CDR3 coding sequence is TGTGCCAGCTCTCCTTCGATTCCGAATGGGGCCAACGTCCTGACTTTC. It codes for CASSPSIPNGANVLTF. This rearrangement joins TRBV18 to TRBJ2-6, with D uncertain. V dropped 6 bases and J dropped 3 bases, with 15 bases sitting between them. The CDR3 totals 16 residues. Germline-derived CDR1 and CDR2 are KGHSH and LQKENI.